One sample yielded the 22 T cell receptor beta chains listed below, sequenced in a study of blood T cell repertoires in COVID-19. Clones were read by immunoSEQ multiplex PCR, and TCRdb kept only the in-frame ones, dropping some. The table lists approximately 15,000 clones, around 80% of them singletons, with 16% in the top ten. What was sequenced was peripheral blood. These TCRs come from a human donor in a cohort sampled during active COVID-19.

The genes are TRBV5-8 and TRBJ1-6, with D hard to call. The CDR3 has 11 residues. CDR1 is SGHTS and CDR2 is YDEGEE in the germline V gene. The DNA of the CDR3 is TGTACTAGCTCCTATAATTCACCCCTCCACTTT. Amino acid sequence: CTSSYNSPLHF.

The V gene is TRBV4-2, the J gene TRBJ1-6; TRBD1 might be the D (5 bases). The V gene's germline CDR1 is LGHNA and CDR2 YNFKEQ. The CDR3 loop spans 16 amino acids. V shed 4 bases and J shed 0 bases, with 10 bases lying between them. CDR3 in amino acids: CASSPSGGSYNSPLHF. CDR3 nucleotides: TGTGCCAGCAGCCCCTCCGGGGGCTCCTATAATTCACCCCTCCACTTT.

The V and J genes are TRBV28 and TRBJ2-7, with unresolved D. The germline V gene has CDR1 MDHEN and CDR2 SYDVKM. The CDR3 is 14 residues long. With 0 bases removed from V and 2 bases from J, the gap between germline ends came to 8 bases. The CDR3 DNA reads TGTGCCAGCAGTTTATGGGGCAGCCCCTACGAGCAGTACTTC. The encoded protein is CASSLWGSPYEQYF.

This clone was seen a handful of times. This sequence joins TRBV2 and TRBJ2-3; no firm D call. This CDR3 is 14 amino acids long. CDR1 and CDR2 (germline): SNHLY, FYNNEI. With 3 bases removed from V and 1 base from J, the gap between germline ends came to 8 bases. CDR3 amino acids: CASSDPPRTDTQYF. CDR3 bases: TGTGCCAGCAGTGACCCCCCTCGCACAGATACGCAGTATTTT.

The V call is TRBV24-1, the J call TRBJ2-6; D might be TRBD1 (5 bases). The germline CDR1 and CDR2 sequences are KGHDR and SFDVKD. The CDR3 spans 16 residues. V dropped 3 bases and J dropped 0 bases, with 8 bases sitting between them. CDR3 region: CATSDGASSGANVLTF. CDR3 sequence (DNA): TGTGCCACCAGTGATGGGGCCTCCTCTGGGGCCAACGTCCTGACTTTC.

V and J are TRBV28 and TRBJ2-1, with 8 bases identical to TRBD2. Germline V lookup: CDR1 MDHEN, CDR2 SYDVKM. V lost 10 bases, J lost 9 bases, and 14 bases stayed unmatched. The CDR3 covers 14 residues. This chain's CDR3 is CAIAPSGRYREQFF. The CDR3 region has the DNA TGTGCCATCGCCCCTAGCGGGCGCTATCGTGAGCAGTTCTTC.

CDR3 residues: CASVRRENTEAFF. The DNA of the CDR3 is TGTGCCAGTGTTAGACGGGAGAACACTGAAGCTTTCTTT. The J gene is TRBJ1-1, the V gene TRBV19, with no clear D. V shed 8 bases and J shed 1 base, with 11 bases lying between them. CDR3 length: 13 amino acids. CDR1 LNHDA and CDR2 SQIVND come from the germline V gene (reference sequence).

This clone was found a few times. This chain links TRBV28 with TRBJ1-2, with D perhaps TRBD1 (5 bases). This CDR3 spans 15 amino acids. Germline loops: CDR1 MDHEN, CDR2 SYDVKM. Deletions cut 3 bases from V and 6 bases from J, with 17 bases between. CDR3 region: CASSFPRAGKDGYTF. The DNA of the CDR3 is TGTGCCAGCAGTTTCCCCAGGGCAGGGAAGGATGGCTACACCTTC.

The chain carries TRBV27 and TRBJ2-7; 9 bases match TRBD1. The V gene end was trimmed by 6 bases and the J gene end by 2 bases; junction bases not matched to a gene: 8. The length of the CDR3 is 15 residues. Germline CDR1 and CDR2: MNHEY and SMNVEV (reference sequence). The CDR3 DNA is TGTGCCAGCAGCCTGGGACAGGGATTAACCTACGAGCAGTACTTC. It yields the protein CASSLGQGLTYEQYF.

The V and J genes are TRBV18 and TRBJ2-7; TRBD1 matches at 9 bases. V dropped 0 bases and J dropped 3; count of bases not matched to a gene: 3. Germline-derived CDR1 and CDR2 are KGHSH and LQKENI. The CDR3 length is 15 residues. CDR3 loop: CASSPPGQGGYEQYF. The CDR3 region has the DNA TGTGCCAGCTCACCACCGGGACAGGGCGGCTACGAGCAGTACTTC.

This clone has only one observation. This clone may be a read error of a much larger clone one base away. The V gene is TRBV29-1, the J gene TRBJ2-7; TRBD2 agrees at 12 bases. The V gene's germline CDR1 is SQVTM and CDR2 ANQGSEA. The CDR3 extends over 16 amino acids. The V and J ends lost 3 bases and 5 bases, in that order; junction bases with no gene match: 11. DNA of the CDR3: TGCAGCGTTGAGGGGGCTAGCGGGAGGGCCGAGGACGAGCAGTACTTC. Residues: CSVEGASGRAEDEQYF.

The chain links TRBV28 to TRBJ2-3; TRBD2 matches at 7 bases. Germline V gene sequence: CDR1 MDHEN, CDR2 SYDVKM. The CDR3 is 15 amino acids. Trimming removed 5 bases from V and 0 bases from J; junction bases left unmatched: 5. CDR3 sequence: CASSTGTTSTDTQYF. The CDR3 DNA reads TGTGCCAGCAGTACCGGGACTACTAGCACAGATACGCAGTATTTT.

V usage is TRBV7-2 and J usage is TRBJ2-1; 9 bases map to TRBD2. Unmatched junction bases numbered 9, after V lost 5 bases and J lost 10 bases. Germline V gene lookup returns CDR1 SGHTA and CDR2 FQGNSA. CDR3 length equals 14 residues. The CDR3 region is CASSPHGTSREQFF. The CDR3, as DNA: TGTGCCAGCAGCCCCCACGGGACTAGCAGGGAGCAGTTCTTC.

This clone has more than one count but fewer than ten. The rearrangement uses TRBV4-1 and TRBJ1-5; D not certain. V shed 1 base and J shed 7 bases, with 11 bases lying between them. The CDR3 extends over 14 amino acids. Germline CDR1 reads MGHRA; CDR2 reads YSYEKL. The chain's CDR3 is CASSQVSGEQPQHF. The CDR3 DNA is TGCGCCAGCAGCCAAGTTTCTGGGGAGCAGCCCCAGCATTTT.

This rearrangement joins TRBV28 to TRBJ2-7; 10 nucleotides line up with TRBD1. The CDR3 is made up of 14 amino acids. Per the germline V gene, CDR1 is MDHEN and CDR2 is SYDVKM. The ends lost 1 base at V and 6 bases at J; junction bases unmatched: 3. The CDR3, as DNA: TGTGCCAGCAGTTTATACGGACAGGGGGGCGAGCAGTACTTC. Encoded protein: CASSLYGQGGEQYF.

The rearrangement uses TRBV19 and TRBJ1-3; D ambiguous. CDR1 is LNHDA, CDR2 SQIVND, per germline (reference sequence). The V gene lost 7 bases and the J gene lost 1 base, with 5 bases spanning the gap. The CDR3 spans 12 residues. The CDR3: CASTSSGNTIYF. For the CDR3, the DNA is TGTGCCAGTACCTCGTCTGGAAACACCATATATTTT. The full variable domain, in which reference TRBV19 and TRBJ1-3 provide the parts outside the CDR3, is DGGITQSPKYLFRKEGQNVTLSCEQNLNHDAMYWYRQDPGQGLRLIYYSQIVNDFQKGDIAEGYSVSREKKESFPLTVTSAQKNPTAFYLCASTSSGNTIYFGEGSWLTVV.

The V and J genes are TRBV5-1 and TRBJ2-5, with 10 bases that match TRBD1. Trimming at V came to 4 bases and at J to 5 bases, leaving 14 bases not matched to a gene. CDR1 and CDR2 from the germline V gene are SGHRS and YFSETQ. CDR3 length: 17 residues. CDR3 DNA: TGCGCCAGCAGCCCGAGCTCAAGGACAGGGGGTGGGGAGACCCAGTACTTC. As protein: CASSPSSRTGGGETQYF.

This chain uses TRBV18 with TRBJ2-4; TRBD2 aligns across 12 bases. V gave up 6 bases and J gave up 5 bases; unmatched junction bases: 8. This CDR3 is 16 amino acids long. Germline CDR1 reads KGHSH; CDR2 reads LQKENI. This CDR3 reads CASSRLAGGPENIQYF. The CDR3 DNA reads as TGTGCCAGCTCTCGCCTAGCGGGAGGGCCTGAAAACATTCAGTACTTC. The whole variable domain, filled in from reference TRBV18 and TRBJ2-4, reads NAGVMQNPRHLVRRRGQEARLRCSPMKGHSHVYWYRQLPEEGLKFMVYLQKENIIDESGMPKERFSAEFPKEGPSILRIQQVVRGDSAAYFCASSRLAGGPENIQYFGAGTRLSVL.

The gene calls are TRBV6-2 or TRBV6-3 and TRBJ2-3, with D perhaps TRBD1 (8 bases). Germline CDR1 reads MNHEY; CDR2 reads SVGEGT. This CDR3 spans 16 amino acids. V lost 6 bases, J lost 6 bases, and 22 bases lay in between. The CDR3 region has the DNA TGTGCCAGCAGCCCTAGGGGGGGACAGGTATCCGATACGCAGTATTTT. The encoded protein is CASSPRGGQVSDTQYF.

The V and J genes are TRBV7-9 and TRBJ2-7, with no clear D. The CDR3 is made up of 14 amino acids. Germline V gives CDR1 SEHNR, CDR2 FQNEAQ (reference sequence). Trimming removed 5 bases from V and 4 bases from J, with 15 bases in between. The CDR3 is CASSPIEPGYEQYF. The CDR3 DNA reads as TGTGCCAGCAGCCCTATAGAGCCCGGGTACGAGCAGTACTTC.

In this sample, this clone turned up a few times. V is TRBV10-1 and J is TRBJ1-6; unclear D gene. In germline, CDR1 is WNHNN, CDR2 SYGVQD (reference sequence). This CDR3 has 13 amino acids. Trimming removed 6 bases from V and 4 bases from J, with 7 bases in between. CDR3 nucleotide sequence: TGCGCCAGCAGGTCTCTATATAATTCACCCCTCCACTTT. Protein product: CASRSLYNSPLHF.

The genes are TRBV29-1 and TRBJ2-1; TRBD2 aligns across 10 bases. In germline, CDR1 is SQVTM, CDR2 ANQGSEA. The J segment lost 7 bases and the V segment lost 3 bases, leaving 6 bases of the junction unmatched. This CDR3 contains 14 residues. The CDR3: CSVDWLAGVNEQFF. The CDR3 DNA is TGCAGCGTTGATTGGCTAGCGGGAGTGAATGAGCAGTTCTTC.